This is a list of T cell receptor beta chains from one sample in a study of metastatic and nonmetastatic thyroid tumors. With MiXCR, TCRdb reprocessed the PCR reads. The table lists around 25,000 clones, roughly 25% of them singletons. Material: blood. The source of these receptors is a female donor with papillary thyroid cancer or a benign thyroid nodule (not recorded which). Some clones in this sample may be carry-over from other donors' samples. The CDR3 runs from the conserved cysteine through the conserved F or W. Each record gives: V gene, J gene, D gene, clone size, CDR3 DNA, CDR3 protein. A D gene is named only where the DNA matches it firmly. The size entry is marked missing in some rows and otherwise reads once, few, many or a size class.

>TRBV7-3|TRBJ2-1|-|-
TGTGCCAGCAGCTTAACTAGCGCGGAGGGGGATGAGCAGTTCTTC
CASSLTSAEGDEQFF
>TRBV6-2/TRBV6-3|TRBJ2-5|TRBD2|-
TGTGCCAGCAGTTATGGACTAGCGGGTTCAACGTGGGAGACCCAGTACTTC
CASSYGLAGSTWETQYF
>TRBV6-1|TRBJ1-6|-|medium-sized
TGTGCCAGCAGTTCAGGTCCCTATAATTCACCCCTCCACTTT
CASSSGPYNSPLHF
>TRBV24-1|TRBJ2-1|TRBD1|medium-sized
TGTGCCACCAGTGATTTGGGACAGGGGAATGAGCAGTTCTTC
CATSDLGQGNEQFF
>TRBV11-2|TRBJ2-7|-|-
TGTGCCAGCAGCTTTGGGGGCGTCGAGCAGTACTTC
CASSFGGVEQYF
>TRBV24-1|TRBJ2-1|TRBD2|many
TGTGCCACCAGTTCGGCCGGGACTAGCGGGTACAATGAGCAGTTCTTC
CATSSAGTSGYNEQFF
>TRBV6-6|TRBJ1-6|TRBD1|-
TGTGCCAGCAGTTACACGACAGGGGATGATTCACCCCTCCACTTT
CASSYTTGDDSPLHF
>TRBV4-1|TRBJ2-3|TRBD2|many
TGCGCCAGCAGCCCTTGGGAGGGAGGGACAGATACGCAGTATTTT
CASSPWEGGTDTQYF
>TRBV2|TRBJ1-5|-|-
TGTGCCAGCAGCACAACAAAGGAGGGAATTCAGCCCCAGCATTTT
CASSTTKEGIQPQHF
>TRBV11-2|TRBJ2-3|-|-
TGTGCCAGCAGCCGCCACAGTGGGAGGCCCTTGGCGCATACTCAGTATTTT
CASSRHSGRPLAHTQYF
>TRBV5-1|TRBJ2-1|-|many
TGCGCCAGCAGCTTGACGGCCCATGAGCAGTTCTTC
CASSLTAHEQFF
>TRBV9|TRBJ2-7|TRBD1|-
TGTGCCAGCAGCGTAGAAGATGTTGGACAGGTCGAGCAGTACTTC
CASSVEDVGQVEQYF
>TRBV27|TRBJ1-2|TRBD1|few
TGTGCCAGCCTCAGCAGGGGGGGCTATGGCTACACCTTC
CASLSRGGYGYTF
>TRBV6-6|TRBJ2-5|TRBD1|many
TGTGCCAGCAGTTACGGGGGACAGGGAGGAGAGACCCAGTACTTC
CASSYGGQGGETQYF
>TRBV7-3|TRBJ1-1|-|-
TGTGCCAGCAGCAGGTTTGACGGGGCAGCTGAAGCTTTCTTT
CASSRFDGAAEAFF
>TRBV12-3/TRBV12-4|TRBJ2-3|-|many
TGTGCCAGCAGTTTCTCTAACAGGCCCAGCACAGATACGCAGTATTTT
CASSFSNRPSTDTQYF
>TRBV6-5|TRBJ2-5|TRBD2|-
TGTGCCAGCAGTTACCGTGTTCTAGCGGGACAAGAGACCCAGTACTTC
CASSYRVLAGQETQYF
>TRBV6-1|TRBJ1-2|-|medium-sized
TGTGCCAGCAGTGAAGGATGGAACAGGGAGGTCTATGGCTACACCTTC
CASSEGWNREVYGYTF
>TRBV7-8|TRBJ2-7|-|-
TGTGCCAGCAGCAATAGCAGGAGCTCCTACGAGCAGTACTTC
CASSNSRSSYEQYF
>TRBV6-1|TRBJ2-5|-|-
TGTGCCAGCAGAGGAGAGACCCAGTACTTC
CASRGETQYF
>TRBV6-1|TRBJ2-6|-|many
TGTGCCAGCAGTGCGACAGGTCTATTTAGCTCTGGGGCCAACGTCCTGACTTTC
CASSATGLFSSGANVLTF
>TRBV9|TRBJ2-7|-|-
TGTGCCAGCAGCGTGGCAGGGCAGGGAAATGGCGAGCAGTACTTC
CASSVAGQGNGEQYF
>TRBV27|TRBJ2-7|TRBD1|many
TGTGCCAGCAGTTCGCCTCGTGGACAGGTTCACTCCTACGAGCAGTACTTC
CASSSPRGQVHSYEQYF
>TRBV6-5|TRBJ2-5|-|-
TGTGCCAGCAGTTCTCGGGGACAAGAGACCCAGTACTTC
CASSSRGQETQYF
>TRBV5-1|TRBJ1-5|-|few
TGCGCCAGCAGCCTAGATAGCAATCAGCCCCAGCATTTT
CASSLDSNQPQHF
>TRBV15|TRBJ2-7|-|many
TGTGCCACCAGCAGAGATATTACAGGAATATCCTACGAGCAGTACTTC
CATSRDITGISYEQYF
>TRBV30|TRBJ1-5|-|medium-sized
TGTGCCTGGAGTCGAGTACGGGACATTAGCAATCAGCCCCAGCATTTT
CAWSRVRDISNQPQHF
>TRBV3-1|TRBJ2-1|TRBD2|many
TGTGCCAGCACCGCGGGGGGCATACTAAATGAGCAGTTCTTC
CASTAGGILNEQFF
>TRBV7-3|TRBJ2-7|-|-
TGTGCCAGCAGCTTAAAGGACGCAGAATGGGACCACGAGCAGTACTTC
CASSLKDAEWDHEQYF
>TRBV19|TRBJ2-3|-|many
TGTGCCAGTAAGGTGCCCCGGGGAGGTACGCAGTATTTT
CASKVPRGGTQYF
>TRBV5-1|TRBJ1-5|-|many
TGCGCCAGCAGCTTGGGACCAGGGGATGGGCAGCCCCAGCATTTT
CASSLGPGDGQPQHF
>TRBV6-1|TRBJ2-1|TRBD2|medium-sized
TGTGCCAGCAGTGCTGGGACTAGCGGGAGGGGTGAGCAGTTCTTC
CASSAGTSGRGEQFF
>TRBV24-1|TRBJ2-1|-|medium-sized
TGTGCCACCAGTGATTTAGGGGCAGGGAAAATGGGTGAGCAGTTCTTC
CATSDLGAGKMGEQFF
>TRBV19|TRBJ1-2|-|few
TGTGCCAGTAGTTTCGAGGGGAACTATGGCTACACCTTC
CASSFEGNYGYTF
>TRBV28|TRBJ1-2|-|few
TGTGCCATCCGGAGGGGCGGCGCAGAAGTCTACACCTTC
CAIRRGGAEVYTF
>TRBV5-6|TRBJ2-1|-|medium-sized
TGTGCCAGCAGCTTGGATCGGAGCTCCTACAATGAGCAGTTCTTC
CASSLDRSSYNEQFF
>TRBV7-6|TRBJ1-4|-|many
TGTGCCAGCAGCCGTACACAGGGCGGAGGTGAAAAACTGTTTTTT
CASSRTQGGGEKLFF
>TRBV20-1|TRBJ2-7|-|-
TGCAGTGCTAGCCACCCCGTCCGCAGAAGCTCCTACGAGCAGTACTTC
CSASHPVRRSSYEQYF
>TRBV5-1|TRBJ2-1|-|-
TGCGCCAGCAGCTTGATGGTATTTCCTAGCTCCTACAATGAGCAGTTCTTC
CASSLMVFPSSYNEQFF
>TRBV20-1|TRBJ1-6|-|medium-sized
TGCAGTGCTAGAGATTGGCAGAGCTCCTATAATTCACCCCTCCACTTT
CSARDWQSSYNSPLHF
>TRBV7-3|TRBJ2-1|-|many
TGTGCCAGCAGCTCCGGTCGTGGGAATGAGCAGTTCTTC
CASSSGRGNEQFF
>TRBV18|TRBJ2-3|-|-
TGTGCCAGCCCTGAACCGAGCACAGATACGCAGTATTTT
CASPEPSTDTQYF